The TCR beta chain under discussion was sequenced for a study of OX40 agonist ivuxolimab in advanced cancers. TCRdb keeps only in-frame clones here, not all; method: immunoSEQ multiplex PCR. Among tens of thousands of clones listed, 84% were seen once. Anyone with autoimmune disease history or systemic immunosuppression was excluded. Study observations and caveats: In CD8+ T cells, expanded clones were on average more numerous than in CD4+.

This clone showed up just a few times. The antigen remains unidentified. Germline CDR1 SGHNT, CDR2 YYREEE (reference sequence). The V and J ends lost 1 base and 8 bases, in that order; junction bases with no gene match: 10. This CDR3 contains 16 residues. The sequencing here drew on CD4+ or CD8+ T cells sorted from blood, taken in a trial of the OX40 agonist ivuxolimab. J is TRBJ2-4 and V is TRBV5-4; TRBD1 aligns across 9 bases. The TCR comes from an adult with an advanced solid tumor such as melanoma, head and neck, liver or kidney cancer. The CDR3 protein is CASSLTGTGRHDIQYF. The CDR3 DNA follows: TGTGCCAGCAGCTTGACCGGGACAGGGCGTCACGACATTCAGTACTTC.